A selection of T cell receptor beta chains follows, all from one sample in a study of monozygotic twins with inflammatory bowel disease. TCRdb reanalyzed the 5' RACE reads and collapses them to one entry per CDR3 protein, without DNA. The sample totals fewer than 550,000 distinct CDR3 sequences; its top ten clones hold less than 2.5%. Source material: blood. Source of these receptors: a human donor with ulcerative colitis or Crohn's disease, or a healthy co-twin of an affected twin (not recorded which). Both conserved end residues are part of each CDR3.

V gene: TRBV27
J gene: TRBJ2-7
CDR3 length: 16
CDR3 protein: CASSPLGLAVSYEQYF

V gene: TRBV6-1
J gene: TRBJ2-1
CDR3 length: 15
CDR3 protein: CASRGTGGAFNEQFF

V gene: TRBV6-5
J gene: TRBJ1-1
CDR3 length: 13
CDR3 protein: CASSLRPEGSAFF

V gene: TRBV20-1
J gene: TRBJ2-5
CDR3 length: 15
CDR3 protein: CSARSNQGHQETQYF

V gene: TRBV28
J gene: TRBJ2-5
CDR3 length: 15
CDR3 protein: CASSSHRAHQETQYF

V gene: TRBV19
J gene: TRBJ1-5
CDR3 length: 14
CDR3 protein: CASRDVGENQPQHF

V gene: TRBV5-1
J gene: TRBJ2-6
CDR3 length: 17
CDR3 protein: CASSLNPQTSGANVLTF

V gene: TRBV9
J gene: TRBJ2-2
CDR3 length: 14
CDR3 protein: CASSVGGSTGELFF

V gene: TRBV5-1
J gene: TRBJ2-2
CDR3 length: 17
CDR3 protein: CASSLGLAGGVTGELFF

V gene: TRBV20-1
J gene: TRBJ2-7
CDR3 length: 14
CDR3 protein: CSARTLAVSYEQYF

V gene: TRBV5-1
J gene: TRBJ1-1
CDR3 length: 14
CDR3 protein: CASSLNPWDTEAFF

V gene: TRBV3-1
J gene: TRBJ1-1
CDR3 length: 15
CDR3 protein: CASSRRTGSRAEAFF

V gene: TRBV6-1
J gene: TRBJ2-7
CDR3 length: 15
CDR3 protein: CASRRSGGARDEQYF

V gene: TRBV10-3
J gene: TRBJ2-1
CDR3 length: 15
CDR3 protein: CAISRGQGKYNEQFF

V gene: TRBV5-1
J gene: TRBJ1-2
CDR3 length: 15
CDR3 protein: CASSRNPGTDYGYTF

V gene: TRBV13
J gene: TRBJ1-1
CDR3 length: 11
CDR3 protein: CASRGTGRAFF

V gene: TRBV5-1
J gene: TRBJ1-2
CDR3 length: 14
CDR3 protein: CASRREQSNYGYTF

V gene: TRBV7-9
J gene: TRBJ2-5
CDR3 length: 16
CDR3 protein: CASSSIAGGDQETQYF

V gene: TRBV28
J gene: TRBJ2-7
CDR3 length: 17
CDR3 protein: CASSLYFGGGSVYEQYF

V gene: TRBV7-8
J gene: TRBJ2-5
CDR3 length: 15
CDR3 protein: CASSSGVEFWETQYF

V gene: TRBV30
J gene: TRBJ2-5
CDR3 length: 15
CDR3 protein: CAWAFRGRGQETQYF

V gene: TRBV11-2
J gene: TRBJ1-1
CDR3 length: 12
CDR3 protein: CASTLAGQKAFF

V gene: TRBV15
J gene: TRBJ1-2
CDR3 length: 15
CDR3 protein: CATSRMDGANYGYTF

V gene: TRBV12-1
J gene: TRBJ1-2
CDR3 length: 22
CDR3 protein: CAGFYRRPLCVSFCHLLGGYTF

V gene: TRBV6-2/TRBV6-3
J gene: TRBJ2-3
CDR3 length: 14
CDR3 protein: CASRLAGGGGTQYF

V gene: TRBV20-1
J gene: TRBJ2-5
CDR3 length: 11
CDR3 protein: CSASGTETQYF